What follows are 8 T cell receptor beta chains derived from one specimen sequenced in a study of control samples from healthy donors and cancer patients. Repertoires were generated with immunoSEQ multiplex PCR, while TCRdb's copy carries only in-frame clones and drops some. The sample contains over 65,000 clones, around 95% of which appear only once. The sample taken for sequencing was blood. These receptors were collected from a woman aged 40-49 years in good health.

This chain links TRBV5-1 with TRBJ1-4, with TRBD1 identical over 9 bases. Germline V CDR1 and CDR2: SGHRS, YFSETQ. The CDR3 is 16 amino acids. After removal of 0 bases from V and 6 bases from J, the junction contained 6 bases not matched to a gene. CDR3 sequence: CASSLAPGQGDEKLFF. CDR3 nucleotides: TGCGCCAGCAGCTTGGCCCCGGGACAGGGTGATGAAAAACTGTTTTTT.

This clone was counted a single time. V usage is TRBV15 and J usage is TRBJ2-7; maybe TRBD1 (6 bases). Trimming stripped 1 base from V and 0 bases from J, with 10 bases between. From germline, CDR1 is LNHNV and CDR2 YYDKDF (reference sequence). This CDR3 has 15 amino acids. CDR3 protein: CATSRVQGSSYEQYF. CDR3 nucleotides: TGTGCCACCAGCAGAGTCCAGGGGAGCTCCTACGAGCAGTACTTC.

This clone was seen only once. V gene TRBV9 combines with J gene TRBJ1-6, with 7 bases matching TRBD1. The CDR3 extends over 15 amino acids. The germline V gene encodes CDR1 SGDLS and CDR2 YYNGEE. The junction had 4 bases not matched to a gene; V was cut back by 0 bases and J by 7 bases. Here the CDR3 DNA reads TGTGCCAGCAGCGTAGAGCAGGGGGAGAATTCACCCCTCCACTTT. As protein: CASSVEQGENSPLHF.

V usage is TRBV4-1 and J usage is TRBJ1-5; 10 bases match TRBD1. V lost 1 base to trimming and J lost 6 bases; unmatched junction nucleotides: 6. From germline, CDR1 is MGHRA and CDR2 YSYEKL. The length of the CDR3 is 16 residues. This chain's CDR3 is CASSQAPGQGFQPQHF. CDR3 nucleotide sequence: TGCGCCAGCAGCCAAGCCCCGGGACAGGGGTTTCAGCCCCAGCATTTT.

The gene calls are TRBV7-3 and TRBJ1-1; possible D gene TRBD1, 5 bases. Deletions cut 5 bases from V and 1 base from J, with 8 bases between. Germline CDR1 is SGHTA and CDR2 is FQGTGA. The CDR3 extends over 13 amino acids. The chain's CDR3 is CASSVDRNTEAFF. CDR3 sequence (DNA): TGTGCCAGCAGCGTAGACAGGAACACTGAAGCTTTCTTT.

V usage is TRBV7-9 and J usage is TRBJ1-2; D gene unclear. Germline assignment: CDR1 SEHNR and CDR2 FQNEAQ (reference sequence). V was trimmed by 3 bases and J by 4 bases, leaving 9 bases between them. The CDR3 runs to 13 residues. The CDR3 region is CASSFEVIYGYTF. The CDR3 bases are TGTGCCAGCAGCTTCGAGGTGATCTATGGCTACACCTTC.

The V and J genes are TRBV4-1 and TRBJ2-1, with 14 nucleotides matching TRBD2. There are 18 residues in the CDR3. V was pared by 3 bases and J by 7 bases, with 11 bases of the junction left unmatched. Germline lookup yields CDR1 MGHRA and CDR2 YSYEKL. The CDR3 is CASSQQTSGGAFGNEQFF. CDR3 coding DNA: TGCGCCAGCAGCCAGCAGACTAGCGGGGGGGCCTTTGGGAATGAGCAGTTCTTC.

CDR3 amino acids: CASSVGVEKLFF. CDR3 bases: TGTGCCAGCAGTGTCGGAGTGGAAAAACTGTTTTTT. The chain links TRBV2 to TRBJ1-4; unclear D gene. The CDR3 loop spans 12 amino acids. Germline V gives CDR1 SNHLY, CDR2 FYNNEI. Trimming cost V 4 bases and J 8 bases, with 8 bases left between them.